This T cell receptor (beta chain) was retrieved from a study of blood T cell repertoires in COVID-19. Turning to the study itself: T cells, B-cell-depleted T cells, or PBMCs provided the cDNA or gDNA that served as material.

The V and J ends lost 2 bases and 8 bases respectively, with 7 bases between them. Germline V lookup: CDR1 MNHNY, CDR2 SVGAGI (reference sequence). This CDR3 spans 12 amino acids. Repertoires were generated with immunoSEQ multiplex PCR, while TCRdb's copy carries only in-frame clones and drops some. The sample carries approximately 170,000 clones, about 89% recorded once. The genes are TRBV6-6 and TRBJ2-1; possibly TRBD1 for D (5 bases). The TCR comes from a man between 65 and 79 years old with acute or convalescent COVID-19. The sample comprised peripheral blood. CDR3 nucleotides: TGTGCCAGCAGTTACATAGGGGATGAGCAGTTCTTC. Translated, it gives CASSYIGDEQFF.